The 14 T cell receptor beta chains below were found in one sample sequenced in a study of sequential checkpoint blockade in melanoma. Treatment given: randomized to nivolumab then ipilimumab (arm A) or the reverse (arm B). Profiling relied on immunoSEQ multiplex PCR, and the TCRdb table lists in-frame clones only, not all of them. The sample includes some 31,000 clones, approximately 86% of them seen just once. The sample consisted of CD8+ T cells sorted from blood (inferred from file names), taken from a patient given nivolumab and ipilimumab in sequence. These receptors originate from a human donor with melanoma.

This chain uses TRBV9 with TRBJ2-7; 8 positions agree with TRBD2. The CDR3 loop spans 15 amino acids. Germline CDR1 is SGDLS and CDR2 is YYNGEE. V was clipped by 0 bases and J by 0 bases; unmatched bases: 2. The CDR3 sequence is CASSVGGTSSYEQYF. The CDR3 bases are TGTGCCAGCAGCGTAGGCGGGACTAGCTCCTACGAGCAGTACTTC.

J is TRBJ2-5 and V is TRBV14, with 8 bases matching TRBD1. CDR1 is SGHDN, CDR2 FVKESK, per germline. The V segment lost 2 bases and the J segment 2 bases; nucleotides outside the gene matches: 1. This CDR3 comprises 14 residues. The chain's CDR3 is CASSQYRGQETQYF. The CDR3 region has the DNA TGTGCCAGCAGCCAATACAGGGGGCAAGAGACCCAGTACTTC. The whole variable domain, filled in from reference TRBV14 and TRBJ2-5, reads EAGVTQFPSHSVIEKGQTVTLRCDPISGHDNLYWYRRVMGKEIKFLLHFVKESKQDESGMPNNRFLAERTGGTYSTLKVQPAELEDSGVYFCASSQYRGQETQYFGPGTRLLVL.

The chain employs TRBV5-4 and TRBJ2-1; 11 positions agree with TRBD2. CDR1 SGHNT and CDR2 YYREEE come from the germline V gene (reference sequence). The CDR3 sequence is 15 residues long. Trimming removed 4 bases from V and 4 bases from J; junction bases left unmatched: 4. The CDR3 spells CASSLGLAEYNEQFF. CDR3 sequence (DNA): TGTGCCAGCAGCCTGGGACTAGCGGAGTACAATGAGCAGTTCTTC. The variable domain in full, with the rest retrieved from reference TRBV5-4 and TRBJ2-1, is ETGVTQSPTHLIKTRGQQVTLRCSSQSGHNTVSWYQQALGQGPQFIFQYYREEENGRGNFPPRFSGLQFPNYSSELNVNALELDDSALYLCASSLGLAEYNEQFFGPGTRLTVL.

V gene TRBV28 combines with J gene TRBJ2-7; D remains unclear. The CDR3 consists of 15 residues. Trimming stripped 8 bases from V and 4 bases from J, with 21 bases between. CDR1 and CDR2 from the germline V gene are MDHEN and SYDVKM. This chain's CDR3 is CASLEKTETWYEQYF. The CDR3 DNA reads as TGTGCCAGCCTAGAAAAAACTGAGACCTGGTACGAGCAGTACTTC.

V usage is TRBV6-6 and J usage is TRBJ2-7, with a possible D match to TRBD2 (5 bases). The CDR3 loop spans 12 amino acids. Between the trimmed V and J ends, which lost 2 bases and 6 bases, there was a span of 8 bases. Looked up from germline, CDR1 is MNHNY and CDR2 is SVGAGI (reference sequence). The CDR3 sequence is CASSYGEGEQYF. The CDR3 nucleotides read TGTGCCAGCAGTTACGGCGAGGGCGAGCAGTACTTC.

This sequence joins TRBV27 and TRBJ2-3, with D perhaps matching TRBD2 (6 bases). Trimming took off 6 bases at V and 6 bases at J, with 16 bases between the two ends. Germline CDR1 and CDR2: MNHEY and SMNVEV (reference sequence). The CDR3 is made up of 14 amino acids. This CDR3 reads CASSLIPGTDTQYF. Here the CDR3 DNA reads TGTGCCAGCAGCCTTATCCCAGGGACTGATACGCAGTATTTT.

The chain is built from TRBV7-8 and TRBJ2-7, with D possibly matching TRBD2 (5 bases). With 1 base removed from V and 3 bases from J, the gap between germline ends came to 13 bases. CDR1 and CDR2 (germline): SGHVS, FQNEAQ. This CDR3 comprises 15 residues. CDR3 sequence reads: CASSLGGNPLYEQYF. DNA of the CDR3: TGTGCCAGCAGCTTAGGAGGGAATCCCCTCTACGAGCAGTACTTC.

V usage is TRBV2 and J usage is TRBJ2-6; a possible D gene is TRBD1 (6 bases). The CDR3 is 16 amino acids. In germline, CDR1 is SNHLY, CDR2 FYNNEI. Trimming cost V 5 bases and J 3 bases, with 14 bases left between them. The CDR3 here is CASSPPETGGANVLTF. CDR3 sequence (DNA): TGTGCCAGCAGTCCACCTGAGACAGGTGGGGCCAACGTCCTGACTTTC.

This chain connects TRBV5-6 to TRBJ1-4; the D is unclear. In germline, CDR1 is SGHDT, CDR2 YYEEEE. V was trimmed by 1 base and J by 8 bases, leaving 18 bases between them. The CDR3 totals 16 residues. In DNA, the CDR3 is TGTGCCAGCAGCTTGATGTCGGCAGCAGGTATAGAAAAACTGTTTTTT. Translation gives CASSLMSAAGIEKLFF.

This clone appeared once. CDR3 amino acids: CASSPPRQGLAYEQYF. The CDR3 bases are TGTGCCAGCAGCCCGCCCCGACAGGGTCTAGCCTACGAGCAGTACTTC. The J gene is TRBJ2-7, the V gene TRBV7-8, with 7 bases fitting TRBD1. V lost 5 bases and J lost 2; bases outside the gene matches: 12. The CDR3 consists of 16 residues. Looked up from germline, CDR1 is SGHVS and CDR2 is FQNEAQ. The full variable domain, in which reference TRBV7-8 and TRBJ2-7 provide the parts outside the CDR3, is GAGVSQSPRYKVAKRGQDVALRCDPISGHVSLFWYQQALGQGPEFLTYFQNEAQLDKSGLPSDRFFAERPEGSVSTLKIQRTQQEDSAVYLCASSPPRQGLAYEQYFGPGTRLTVT.

The CDR3 DNA sequence: TGTGCCAGCAGTTACGGGACAGGGTCCTACGAGCAGTACTTC. Translation gives CASSYGTGSYEQYF. The chain employs TRBV5-5 and TRBJ2-7; 9 positions match TRBD1. This CDR3 is 14 amino acids long. J was trimmed by 1 base and V by 5 bases; bases with no gene match: 4. In germline, CDR1 is SGHKS, CDR2 YYEKEE (reference sequence).

This chain links TRBV10-3 with TRBJ1-1, with 9 bases aligning to TRBD1. The CDR3 length is 11 residues. With 7 bases clipped from V and 9 bases from J, the junction kept 3 bases outside the gene matches. Germline V gene data show CDR1 as ENHRY and CDR2 as SYGVKD. The CDR3 sequence: CAIKNRGQAFF. In nucleotides, the CDR3 is TGTGCCATCAAAAACAGGGGGCAAGCTTTCTTT.

Remarks on this clone: At one end the junction does not follow the germline gene, possibly because of a read error. V usage is TRBV7-6 and J usage is TRBJ2-7; a possible D gene is TRBD2 (5 bases). The CDR3 sequence is 13 residues long. CDR1 is SGHVS, CDR2 FNYEAQ, per germline. The CDR3: CASSLAYGYEQYF. CDR3 coding DNA: TGTGCCAGCAGCCTAGCTTACGGCTACGAGCAGTACTTC.

This chain connects TRBV10-2 to TRBJ2-3; the D gene is possibly TRBD1 (6 bases). V was trimmed by 2 bases and J by 2 bases, leaving 14 bases between them. The CDR3 spans 16 residues. Germline CDR1 reads WSHSY; CDR2 reads SAAADI. The CDR3 DNA reads as TGCGCCAGCAGTGAGCTTCTGGACAGTCACACAGATACGCAGTATTTT. Translation gives CASSELLDSHTDTQYF.